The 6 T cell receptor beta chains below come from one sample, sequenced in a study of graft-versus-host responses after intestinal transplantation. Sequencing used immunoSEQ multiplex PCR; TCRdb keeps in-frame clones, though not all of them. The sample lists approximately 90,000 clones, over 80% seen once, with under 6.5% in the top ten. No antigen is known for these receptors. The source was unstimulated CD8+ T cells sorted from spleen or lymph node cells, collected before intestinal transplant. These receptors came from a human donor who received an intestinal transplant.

This CDR3 is CASSQVRGHAKNIQYF. CDR3 DNA sequence: TGTGCCAGCAGCCAAGTCAGGGGGCATGCCAAAAACATTCAGTACTTC. The chain carries TRBV14 and TRBJ2-4, with TRBD1 identical over 8 bases. The CDR3 extends over 16 amino acids. Germline assignment: CDR1 SGHDN and CDR2 FVKESK. V was clipped by 1 base and J by 1 base; unmatched bases: 3.

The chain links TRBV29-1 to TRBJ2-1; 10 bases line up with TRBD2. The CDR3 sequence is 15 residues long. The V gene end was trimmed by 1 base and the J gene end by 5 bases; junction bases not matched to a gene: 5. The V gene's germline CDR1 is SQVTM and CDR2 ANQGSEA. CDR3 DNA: TGCAGCGTTGAAGGACTAGCGGGTGGGGACAATGAGCAGTTCTTC. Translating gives CSVEGLAGGDNEQFF.

CDR3 residues: CASSVDRSHEQYF. The CDR3 DNA reads as TGTGCCAGCAGCGTAGACCGGTCACACGAGCAGTACTTC. The rearrangement joins TRBV9 to TRBJ2-7; D unresolved. Trimming removed 0 bases from V and 5 bases from J, with 9 bases in between. Germline V CDR1 and CDR2: SGDLS, YYNGEE. The CDR3 is 13 amino acids.

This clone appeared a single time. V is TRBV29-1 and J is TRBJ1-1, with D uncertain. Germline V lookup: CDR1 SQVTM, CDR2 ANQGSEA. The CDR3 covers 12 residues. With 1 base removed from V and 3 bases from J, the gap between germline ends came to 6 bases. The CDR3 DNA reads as TGCAGCGTTGAAGCGTTGGACACTGAAGCTTTCTTT. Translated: CSVEALDTEAFF.

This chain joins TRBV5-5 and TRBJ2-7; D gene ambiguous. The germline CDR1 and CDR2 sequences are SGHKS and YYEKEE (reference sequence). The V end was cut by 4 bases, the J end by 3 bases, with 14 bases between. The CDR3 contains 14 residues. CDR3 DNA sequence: TGTGCCAGCAGCCGACTCGGTCCACTCTACGAGCAGTACTTC. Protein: CASSRLGPLYEQYF. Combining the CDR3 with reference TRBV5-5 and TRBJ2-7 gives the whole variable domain DAGVTQSPTHLIKTRGQQVTLRCSPISGHKSVSWYQQVLGQGPQFIFQYYEKEERGRGNFPDRFSARQFPNYSSELNVNALLLGDSALYLCASSRLGPLYEQYFGPGTRLTVT.

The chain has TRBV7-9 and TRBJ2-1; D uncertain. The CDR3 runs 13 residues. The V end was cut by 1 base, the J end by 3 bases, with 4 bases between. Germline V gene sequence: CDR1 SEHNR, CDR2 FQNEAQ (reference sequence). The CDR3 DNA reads TGTGCCAGCAGCTTAGTTGGCTACAATGAGCAGTTCTTC. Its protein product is CASSLVGYNEQFF.